A single sample gave rise to the 7 T cell receptor beta chains below, sequenced in a study of human CD8 memory T cell subsets. UMI-labeled 5' RACE was used to make TCR beta libraries. TCRdb reprocessed the 5' RACE reads and stores each CDR3 protein as one record, lacking DNA. Its clone listing holds fewer than 20,000 distinct CDR3 sequences. The sequencing sample was made of CD8+ T cells from PBMCs. The receptors were gathered from a human donor in good health.

This clonotype is labeled medium-sized based on frequency. The gene calls are TRBV28 and TRBJ1-1. Germline loops: CDR1 MDHEN, CDR2 SYDVKM. The CDR3 loop spans 13 amino acids. This CDR3 reads CASSFFRGTEAFF.

CDR3 region: CATSDSEYSIRTDTQYF. The rearrangement uses TRBV24-1 and TRBJ2-3. CDR3 length: 17 residues. Looked up from germline, CDR1 is KGHDR and CDR2 is SFDVKD.

J is TRBJ1-1 and V is TRBV10-3. The CDR3 has 12 residues. Germline values: CDR1 ENHRY, CDR2 SYGVKD. The CDR3 here is CAISESHTEAFF.

V is TRBV20-1 and J is TRBJ2-1; TCRdb calls TRBD2, which cannot be checked without DNA. Looked up from germline, CDR1 is DFQATT and CDR2 is SNEGSKA (reference sequence). The CDR3 sequence is 13 residues long. This CDR3 reads CSAHGLGGNEQFF.

V is TRBV28 and J is TRBJ2-7. CDR1 and CDR2 (germline): MDHEN, SYDVKM. The length of the CDR3 is 11 residues. CDR3 residues: CASRRSTEQYF.

This rearrangement joins TRBV11-2 to TRBJ2-2; TCRdb gives TRBD1 as the D gene, but with no DNA this cannot be confirmed. CDR1 SGHAT and CDR2 FQNNGV come from the germline V gene. The CDR3 sequence is 14 residues long. The CDR3 protein is CASSLGQGAGELFF. Combining the CDR3 with reference TRBV11-2 and TRBJ2-2 gives the whole variable domain EAGVAQSPRYKIIEKRQSVAFWCNPISGHATLYWYQQILGQGPKLLIQFQNNGVVDDSQLPKDRFSAERLKGVDSTLKIQPAKLEDSAVYLCASSLGQGAGELFFGEGSRLTVL.

This rearrangement joins TRBV28 to TRBJ2-1; TCRdb gives TRBD1 as the D gene, but with no DNA this cannot be confirmed. The germline V gene encodes CDR1 MDHEN and CDR2 SYDVKM. CDR3 length equals 18 residues. The CDR3 reads CASSSVVGSLPGYNEQFF.